Listed below are T cell receptor beta chains from one sample, sequenced in a study of blood T cell repertoires in COVID-19. Sequenced by immunoSEQ multiplex PCR; TCRdb stores in-frame clones only, minus some. Found here are about 68,000 clones, approximately 84% of them singletons; the top ten hold 8.8%. The specimen sequenced was peripheral blood. The receptor source for this set is a man between 50 and 59 years old with active COVID-19. The CDR3 runs from the conserved cysteine through the conserved F or W. A D gene is named only where the DNA matches it firmly. Clone size is given for some rows only: seen once, a few or many times, or a class if the clone is expanded.

j_gene	abundance	v_gene	len	d_gene	CDR3aa	CDR3nt
TRBJ1-5	-	TRBV5-1	14	-	CASSLEGVNQPQHF	TGCGCCAGCAGCTTGGAGGGGGTTAATCAGCCCCAGCATTTT
TRBJ2-1	-	TRBV6-5	13	-	CASSYLPNNEQFF	TGTGCCAGCAGTTATCTACCGAACAATGAGCAGTTCTTC
TRBJ1-2	-	TRBV6-1	14	TRBD1	CASSDTDRVYGYTF	TGTGCCAGCAGTGACACCGACAGGGTCTATGGCTACACCTTC
TRBJ2-2	once	TRBV3-1/TRBV3-2	17	-	CASSQGFGGSNTGELFF	TGTGCCAGCAGCCAAGGTTTCGGAGGGTCTAACACCGGGGAGCTGTTTTTT
TRBJ2-2	-	TRBV5-5	15	TRBD1	CASSFGQGSTGELFF	TGTGCCAGCAGCTTCGGACAGGGAAGCACCGGGGAGCTGTTTTTT
TRBJ2-7	once	TRBV2	15	TRBD1	CASSVSGTGPLEQYF	TGTGCCAGCAGTGTATCCGGGACAGGGCCCCTCGAGCAGTACTTC
TRBJ2-7	-	TRBV30	12	-	CAWSDRAGEQYF	TGTGCCTGGAGTGACAGGGCGGGCGAGCAGTACTTC
TRBJ2-5	-	TRBV19	14	TRBD1	CASRGTGSGETQYF	TGTGCCAGTAGGGGGACAGGGAGTGGGGAGACCCAGTACTTC
TRBJ1-6	-	TRBV9	14	TRBD1	CASSVQGAYSPLHF	TGTGCCAGCAGCGTCCAGGGGGCATATTCACCCCTCCACTTT
TRBJ2-7	medium-sized	TRBV10-2	13	TRBD1	CASSAGGFYEQYF	TGCGCCAGCAGCGCAGGGGGCTTCTACGAGCAGTACTTC
TRBJ2-2	-	TRBV14	16	-	CASSRRRAGATGELFF	TGTGCCAGCAGCCGACGTCGGGCAGGGGCCACCGGGGAGCTGTTTTTT
TRBJ2-3	-	TRBV5-1	19	TRBD2	CASSLASTIAGASTDTQYF	TGCGCCAGCAGCTTGGCCTCCACTATAGCGGGAGCGAGTACAGATACGCAGTATTTT
TRBJ2-3	-	TRBV27	13	-	CASSSGYGNTQYF	TGTGCCAGCAGTTCCGGGTATGGAAATACGCAGTATTTT
TRBJ2-4	-	TRBV7-9	13	-	CASSSPGENIQYF	TGTGCCAGCAGCTCTCCTGGGGAGAACATTCAGTACTTC
TRBJ2-7	-	TRBV27	13	-	CASSLTPPGEQYF	TGTGCCAGCAGTTTGACGCCACCCGGGGAGCAGTACTTC
TRBJ2-7	-	TRBV3-1/TRBV3-2	13	-	CASSHRTINEQYF	TGTGCCAGCAGCCATAGGACTATAAACGAGCAGTACTTC
TRBJ2-5	-	TRBV5-4	15	TRBD1	CASSQLFSGGETQYF	TGTGCCAGCAGCCAATTATTCTCAGGGGGCGAGACCCAGTACTTC
TRBJ2-7	once	TRBV19	12	-	CATGRGTYEQYF	TGTGCCACGGGGCGGGGTACCTACGAGCAGTACTTC
TRBJ1-1	-	TRBV6-4	10	-	CASSPSRGGF	TGTGCCAGCAGCCCCAGTCGGGGGGGCTTT
TRBJ1-2	few	TRBV5-4	13	TRBD1	CASSQGQYRGYTF	TGTGCCAGCAGCCAGGGACAGTACCGTGGCTACACCTTC
TRBJ2-7	-	TRBV9	14	-	CASSVGQSSYEQYF	TGTGCCAGCAGCGTAGGACAGAGCTCCTACGAGCAGTACTTC
TRBJ1-2	once	TRBV19	14	-	CASMIRGANYGYTF	TGTGCCAGTATGATCCGGGGGGCTAACTATGGCTACACCTTC
TRBJ2-5	-	TRBV11-2	16	-	CASSLGHAGFQETQYF	TGTGCCAGCAGCTTAGGGCATGCGGGATTCCAAGAGACCCAGTACTTC
TRBJ1-2	-	TRBV5-1	13	TRBD1	CASSLAGGSGYTF	TGCGCCAGCAGCTTGGCAGGGGGATCTGGCTACACCTTC
TRBJ1-1	-	TRBV19	13	-	CARLRGLNTEAFF	TGTGCCAGATTAAGGGGTCTGAACACTGAAGCTTTCTTT
TRBJ1-5	-	TRBV2	13	TRBD1	CASSYGTDQPQHF	TGTGCCAGCAGCTACGGGACAGATCAGCCCCAGCATTTT
TRBJ1-2	-	TRBV9	13	TRBD1	CASSVTGGDGYTF	TGTGCCAGCAGCGTAACAGGGGGCGACGGCTACACCTTC
TRBJ2-7	-	TRBV29-1	13	-	CSPLPPRSYEQYF	TGCAGCCCCCTACCCCCGCGGTCCTACGAGCAGTACTTC
TRBJ1-4	once	TRBV6-5	16	-	CASSYDPGTANEKLFF	TGTGCCAGCAGTTACGACCCGGGGACTGCAAATGAAAAACTGTTTTTT
TRBJ1-1	once	TRBV5-5	14	-	CASSLGAGNTEAFF	TGTGCCAGCAGCTTGGGCGCAGGGAACACTGAAGCTTTCTTT
TRBJ1-2	-	TRBV14	17	-	CASSQGGSRGVTYGYTF	TGTGCCAGCAGCCAAGGAGGTTCCCGCGGGGTAACCTATGGCTACACCTTC
TRBJ2-4	-	TRBV6-2/TRBV6-3	12	TRBD1	CASSQTGVAQYF	TGTGCCAGCAGTCAAACAGGGGTTGCCCAGTACTTC
TRBJ2-1	-	TRBV5-4	15	TRBD2	CASSFSGTSGTEQFF	TGTGCCAGCAGCTTCTCCGGGACTAGCGGGACCGAGCAGTTCTTC
TRBJ2-7	-	TRBV5-1	14	-	CASSLEAVSYEQYF	TGCGCCAGCAGCTTGGAGGCGGTATCCTACGAGCAGTACTTC
TRBJ2-7	-	TRBV3-1/TRBV3-2	14	TRBD1	CASSRDRGSYEQYF	TGTGCCAGCAGCCGGGACAGGGGTAGTTACGAGCAGTACTTC
TRBJ2-7	once	TRBV6-5	14	TRBD2	CASTPGLAFHEQYF	TGTGCCAGCACACCGGGACTAGCTTTCCACGAGCAGTACTTC
TRBJ2-5	once	TRBV12-5	15	TRBD2	CASGFGAGGQETQYF	TGTGCTAGTGGTTTTGGGGCGGGAGGACAGGAGACCCAGTACTTC
TRBJ2-7	-	TRBV11-2	13	-	CASSYSGVYEQYF	TGTGCCAGCAGCTACTCCGGGGTCTACGAGCAGTACTTC
TRBJ1-1	-	TRBV6-5	14	-	CASSYSEQGIEAFF	TGTGCCAGCAGTTACTCCGAACAGGGAATTGAAGCTTTCTTT
TRBJ1-4	-	TRBV2	15	TRBD1	CASSSPRTGFEKLFF	TGTGCCAGCAGTTCTCCCAGGACAGGGTTTGAAAAACTGTTTTTT
TRBJ1-3	-	TRBV24-1	17	TRBD1	CATSGQHPRLSGNTIYF	TGTGCCACCTCGGGACAGCACCCCCGGCTCTCTGGAAACACCATATATTTT
TRBJ2-2	-	TRBV4-1	16	TRBD1	CASTLQGAANTGELFF	TGCGCCAGCACCTTACAGGGGGCAGCGAACACCGGGGAGCTGTTTTTT
TRBJ1-1	-	TRBV6-5	15	TRBD1	CATSDRGNLNTEAFF	TGTGCCACATCCGACAGGGGGAATTTGAACACTGAAGCTTTCTTT
TRBJ1-4	few	TRBV12-3/TRBV12-4	13	TRBD1	CASRQGANEKLFF	TGTGCCAGCAGACAGGGGGCTAATGAAAAACTGTTTTTT
TRBJ2-7	-	TRBV6-5	14	-	CASSPEGTSYEQYF	TGTGCCAGCAGCCCAGAGGGAACCTCCTACGAGCAGTACTTC
TRBJ2-1	-	TRBV18	17	TRBD2	CASSRGASGGLYNEQFF	TGTGCCAGCTCGCGCGGGGCTAGCGGGGGCCTTTACAATGAGCAGTTCTTC
TRBJ2-1	-	TRBV2	17	TRBD2	CASRDVTSANSYNEQFF	TGTGCCAGCAGGGACGTTACTAGCGCCAACTCCTACAATGAGCAGTTCTTC
TRBJ2-4	-	TRBV2	14	-	CASSEARLENIQYF	TGTGCCAGCAGTGAAGCGCGCCTGGAAAACATTCAGTACTTC
TRBJ2-5	-	TRBV4-2	16	-	CASSQEGGGLQETQYF	TGTGCCAGCAGCCAAGAAGGTGGCGGGTTACAAGAGACCCAGTACTTC
TRBJ2-2	-	TRBV2	15	TRBD2	CASRLLAGSTGELFF	TGTGCCAGCAGACTACTAGCGGGTTCCACCGGGGAGCTGTTTTTT